The next 23 T cell receptor beta chains were all read from a single sample in a study of T cell responses to AZD1222 COVID-19 vaccine. This table comes from immunoSEQ multiplex PCR, and its TCRdb copy is limited to in-frame clones, with some not included. The sample has 150,000 to 200,000 clones; about 94% are singletons. This specimen consisted of peripheral blood, obtained on day 0 of AZD1222 vaccination. The receptors come from an adult in good health.

The chain carries TRBV5-1 and TRBJ1-2; D is possibly TRBD1 (6 bases). This CDR3 is 14 amino acids long. Looked up from germline, CDR1 is SGHRS and CDR2 is YFSETQ. Trimming pared 4 bases from V and 2 bases from J, leaving 12 bases between. This chain's CDR3 is CASSLSGTNYGYTF. In DNA, the CDR3 is TGCGCCAGCAGCCTCTCCGGGACAAACTATGGCTACACCTTC.

The CDR3 DNA reads as TGTGCCACCAGCAGAGATAGGGCGGGACTAGCGGGATATGAGCAGTTCTTC. Translation: CATSRDRAGLAGYEQFF. The chain is built from TRBV15 and TRBJ2-1; 13 bases match TRBD2. J gave up 8 bases and V 0 bases, and 7 bases lay outside the gene matches. Germline loops: CDR1 LNHNV, CDR2 YYDKDF (reference sequence). This CDR3 is 17 amino acids long.

This sequence joins TRBV10-3 and TRBJ2-7; D unresolved. Trimming cost V 6 bases and J 3 bases, with 9 bases left between them. CDR1 is ENHRY and CDR2 is SYGVKD in the germline V gene. The CDR3 has 12 residues. The CDR3 nucleotides are TGTGCCATCAGCGCGGATGTCTACGAGCAGTACTTC. As protein: CAISADVYEQYF.

The V call is TRBV11-2, the J call TRBJ2-7; possibly TRBD1 or TRBD2 for D (7 bases each). CDR1 SGHAT and CDR2 FQNNGV come from the germline V gene. This CDR3 is built from 14 residues. The ends were cut back, 5 bases at V and 3 bases at J, with 14 bases in the middle. The CDR3 DNA reads as TGTGCCAGCAGCGAGGGAGGGGGCGTCTACGAGCAGTACTTC. Its translation is CASSEGGGVYEQYF.

The chain links TRBV6-5 to TRBJ2-7; 12 bases map to TRBD1. Per the germline V gene, CDR1 is MNHEY and CDR2 is SVGAGI. The CDR3 length is 14 residues. J was trimmed by 5 bases and V by 6 bases; bases with no gene match: 5. The CDR3 sequence: CASSWGQGANEQYF. CDR3 sequence (DNA): TGTGCCAGCAGCTGGGGACAGGGGGCGAACGAGCAGTACTTC.

The chain employs TRBV5-6 and TRBJ1-2; D may be TRBD1 (5 bases). CDR3 size: 15 residues. In germline, CDR1 is SGHDT, CDR2 YYEEEE. V shed 6 bases and J shed 4 bases, with 19 bases lying between them. CDR3 region: CASTLRGARGYGYTF. The CDR3, as DNA: TGTGCCAGCACCCTTAGGGGTGCCCGGGGCTATGGCTACACCTTC.

The chain uses TRBV29-1 and TRBJ2-7; TRBD2 matches at 9 bases. The CDR3 sequence is 12 residues long. V was clipped by 7 bases and J by 2 bases; unmatched bases: 3. CDR1 is SQVTM, CDR2 ANQGSEA, per germline. The CDR3 DNA follows: TGCAGCGCTAGCGGGAACACCTACGAGCAGTACTTC. Protein sequence: CSASGNTYEQYF.

The DNA of the CDR3 is TGTGCCAGCAGTAACGAGGGGTTTGGCTACACCTTC. Its translation: CASSNEGFGYTF. This chain uses TRBV6-5 with TRBJ1-2, with D perhaps matching TRBD1 (5 bases). Trimming took off 5 bases at V and 7 bases at J, with 11 bases between the two ends. CDR1 is MNHEY, CDR2 SVGAGI, per germline. This CDR3 comprises 12 residues.

V usage is TRBV30 and J usage is TRBJ2-1; TRBD1 aligns across 8 bases. The germline V gene has CDR1 GTSNPN and CDR2 SVGIG (reference sequence). The ends lost 0 bases at V and 6 bases at J; junction bases unmatched: 4. CDR3 size: 14 residues. CDR3 sequence: CAWSVLQGANEQFF. The CDR3 nucleotides read TGTGCCTGGAGTGTACTTCAGGGGGCCAATGAGCAGTTCTTC.

This clone appeared a single time. This chain links TRBV18 with TRBJ2-7; 7 positions match TRBD2. The CDR3 covers 17 residues. Losses at the gene ends were 3 bases for V and 2 bases for J; bases not matched to a gene: 13. The germline CDR1 and CDR2 sequences are KGHSH and LQKENI. Here the CDR3 DNA reads TGTGCCAGCTCACCCATCCGCGGCGGGAGCCATCCCTACGAGCAGTACTTC. It codes for CASSPIRGGSHPYEQYF.

The chain combines TRBV18 with TRBJ1-3, with 7 bases fitting TRBD1. Germline lookup yields CDR1 KGHSH and CDR2 LQKENI. The junction had 4 bases not matched to a gene; V was cut back by 2 bases and J by 0 bases. The CDR3 has 16 residues. The CDR3 DNA is TGTGCCAGCTCACCATTGGGACAGCTCTCTGGAAACACCATATATTTT. Translating gives CASSPLGQLSGNTIYF.

The CDR3 bases are TGTGCCAGCAGTTTATCGACAGGGGCGAGATACCACACTGAAGCTTTCTTT. Amino acids: CASSLSTGARYHTEAFF. V gene TRBV27 combines with J gene TRBJ1-1, with TRBD1 matching 8 bases. V dropped 0 bases and J dropped 3; count of bases not matched to a gene: 9. The CDR3 loop spans 17 amino acids. Germline V CDR1 and CDR2: MNHEY, SMNVEV (reference sequence).

This clone has only a few counts. This rearrangement joins TRBV2 to TRBJ2-5, with unresolved D. The germline V gene encodes CDR1 SNHLY and CDR2 FYNNEI. This CDR3 comprises 17 residues. Trimming cost V 5 bases and J 3 bases, with 22 bases left between them. CDR3 region: CASSNTRRVSTKETQYF. The CDR3 DNA sequence: TGTGCCAGCAGTAATACCCGCCGCGTTAGCACCAAAGAGACCCAGTACTTC.

The rearrangement uses TRBV19 and TRBJ1-5; D is undetermined. From germline, CDR1 is LNHDA and CDR2 SQIVND (reference sequence). The CDR3 loop spans 14 amino acids. Trimming removed 2 bases at V and 5 bases at J, with 10 bases between. CDR3 loop: CASSITGVDQPQHF. In DNA form, the CDR3 reads TGTGCCAGTAGTATAACTGGGGTGGATCAGCCCCAGCATTTT.

The chain is built from TRBV6-1 and TRBJ2-5; unclear D gene. Germline CDR1 is MNHNS and CDR2 is SASEGT. The CDR3 is 12 amino acids. The germline V and J ends were trimmed by 0 bases and 6 bases, with 5 bases remaining between them. CDR3 nucleotide sequence: TGTGCCAGCAGTGAAGCGCAGCAGACCCAGTACTTC. It specifies CASSEAQQTQYF.

J is TRBJ2-3 and V is TRBV5-1, with D hard to call. This CDR3 has 15 amino acids. V shed 1 base and J shed 5 bases, with 14 bases lying between them. The germline CDR1 and CDR2 sequences are SGHRS and YFSETQ. CDR3 in DNA: TGCGCCAGCAGCTTGAGTTTAGGGCCGGAAGATACGCAGTATTTT. Protein sequence: CASSLSLGPEDTQYF.

The chain combines TRBV19 with TRBJ1-4; unclear D gene. V was pared by 9 bases and J by 0 bases, with 17 bases between. The germline CDR1 and CDR2 sequences are LNHDA and SQIVND (reference sequence). This CDR3 spans 16 amino acids. The CDR3 is CASRIGRGATNEKLFF. CDR3 DNA sequence: TGTGCCAGCAGGATCGGACGGGGTGCAACTAATGAAAAACTGTTTTTT.

The rearrangement joins TRBV15 to TRBJ1-3, with a weak D call TRBD1 (6 bases). The length of the CDR3 is 17 residues. Germline-derived CDR1 and CDR2 are LNHNV and YYDKDF (reference sequence). Trimming left V 0 bases short and J 0 bases short, with 12 bases between. The CDR3 DNA sequence: TGTGCCACCAGCAGAGATCTCGGCAGGGGCTCTGGAAACACCATATATTTT. Residues: CATSRDLGRGSGNTIYF.

The genes are TRBV10-3 and TRBJ2-7, with a tentative D call TRBD2 (6 bases). Germline V CDR1 and CDR2: ENHRY, SYGVKD. This CDR3 has 13 amino acids. Deletions cut 9 bases from V and 6 bases from J, with 18 bases between. The chain's CDR3 is CAILREVGFEQYF. CDR3 DNA: TGTGCCATTCTCAGGGAGGTTGGTTTCGAGCAGTACTTC.

The V gene is TRBV9, the J gene TRBJ2-3; D is uncertain. Trimming shortened V by 2 bases and J by 2 bases, and 6 bases separated the two germline ends. Germline V lookup: CDR1 SGDLS, CDR2 YYNGEE. The CDR3 is 13 amino acids. CDR3: CASSVGNTDTQYF. CDR3 nucleotides: TGTGCCAGCAGCGTCGGCAACACAGATACGCAGTATTTT.

The chain has TRBV27 and TRBJ2-3, with TRBD2 matching 7 bases. CDR3 length: 17 residues. The ends lost 2 bases at V and 1 base at J; junction bases unmatched: 9. From germline, CDR1 is MNHEY and CDR2 SMNVEV (reference sequence). The CDR3 nucleotides are TGTGCCAGCAGTTTAGGGAGTAGCGGGCTACGCACAGATACGCAGTATTTT. It yields the protein CASSLGSSGLRTDTQYF.

The chain is built from TRBV6-5 and TRBJ1-4, with D tentatively TRBD1 (6 bases). The V gene's germline CDR1 is MNHEY and CDR2 SVGAGI. The V end lost 9 bases, the J end lost 5 bases, and 16 bases lay between the germline ends. The CDR3 consists of 14 residues. CDR3 protein: CARRYRDSNEKLFF. The DNA for the CDR3 is TGTGCCAGACGCTACAGGGACTCCAATGAAAAACTGTTTTTT.

CDR3 sequence reads: CASSGDMNTEAFF. DNA of the CDR3: TGTGCCAGCAGTGGGGACATGAACACTGAAGCTTTCTTT. The J gene is TRBJ1-1, the V gene TRBV2, with a possible D match to TRBD1 (6 bases). Germline V gene sequence: CDR1 SNHLY, CDR2 FYNNEI. The CDR3 totals 13 residues. V gave up 4 bases and J gave up 0 bases, with 6 bases separating them.